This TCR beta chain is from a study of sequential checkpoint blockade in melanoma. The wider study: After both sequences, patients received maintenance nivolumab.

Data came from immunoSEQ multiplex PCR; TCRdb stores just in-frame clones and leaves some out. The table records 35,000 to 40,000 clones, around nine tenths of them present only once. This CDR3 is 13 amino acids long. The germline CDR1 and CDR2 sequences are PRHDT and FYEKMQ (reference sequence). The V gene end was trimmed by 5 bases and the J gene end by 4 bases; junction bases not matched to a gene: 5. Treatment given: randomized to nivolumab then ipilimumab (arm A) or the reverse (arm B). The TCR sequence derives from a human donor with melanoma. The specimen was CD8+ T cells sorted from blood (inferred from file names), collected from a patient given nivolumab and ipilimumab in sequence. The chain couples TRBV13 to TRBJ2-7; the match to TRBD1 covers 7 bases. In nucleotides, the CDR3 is TGTGCCAGCAGCCCGGGACAGCTGTACGAGCAGTACTTC. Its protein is CASSPGQLYEQYF.